A selection of T cell receptor beta chains follows, all from one sample in a study of human T cells and chemical hapten exposure. TCRdb itself ran the RACE reads through MiXCR, one entry per CDR3 protein. Among some 79,000 distinct CDR3 sequences listed, approximately 8% were seen once. Sequences were derived from whole blood, sampled in connection with sensitization to the hapten diphenylcyclopropenone (DPC). Receptor source: a woman under 40 with alopecia areata. Some clones in this sample may be carry-over from other donors' samples. CDR3s include the opening cysteine and the closing phenylalanine or tryptophan. A D gene is named only where the DNA matches it firmly. Rows give clone size only sometimes, using once, few, many, or a class for an expanded clone.

d_call,j_call,clone_size,v_call,cdr3_nt,cdr3_aa
TRBD1,TRBJ2-1,many,TRBV20-1,TGCAGTGCTAGAGGGGGGGACAGGGGTTCGATTTGGAATGAGCAGTTCTTC,CSARGGDRGSIWNEQFF
.,TRBJ1-5,many,TRBV6-2/TRBV6-3,TGTGCCAGCAGTTACCAGGGAGGGTATCAGCCCCAGCATTTT,CASSYQGGYQPQHF
.,TRBJ1-2,many,TRBV3-1,TGTGCCAGCAGCCAAGATTCGCGACTTCCCTATGGCTACACCTTC,CASSQDSRLPYGYTF
.,TRBJ2-7,.,TRBV2,TGTGCCAGCAGTTTGGTCTACGAGCAGTACTTC,CASSLVYEQYF
.,TRBJ1-1,many,TRBV5-1,TGCGCCAGCAGCTTGGTTATGGGACTGATGAACACTGAAGCTTTCTTT,CASSLVMGLMNTEAFF
TRBD1,TRBJ2-4,.,TRBV28,TGTGCCAGCAACACGTACAGGGGAAGCAAAAACATTCAGTACTTC,CASNTYRGSKNIQYF
.,TRBJ2-5,.,TRBV5-4,TGTGCCAGCAGCTTGGGCTCAGACAAGGCTGCCCAGTACTTC,CASSLGSDKAAQYF
.,TRBJ2-6,many,TRBV29-1,TGCAGCGTCGCCTCCTCTGGGGCCAACGTCCTGACTTTC,CSVASSGANVLTF
TRBD1,TRBJ1-4,few,TRBV29-1,TGCAGCGGCGGCCGGACAGGGGATGAAAAACTGTTTTTT,CSGGRTGDEKLFF
TRBD2,TRBJ2-3,.,TRBV2,TGTGCCAGCAGTCCCCCGGGGGGGGGTCCCTCGGCAGATACGCAGTATTTT,CASSPPGGGPSADTQYF
.,TRBJ1-2,.,TRBV6-1,TGTGCCAGCAGTGAAGACACCGGAACCTTCTATGGCTACACCTTC,CASSEDTGTFYGYTF
TRBD2,TRBJ2-5,many,TRBV12-3/TRBV12-4,TGTGCCAGCAGTTTTGGTAGCGGGGGCCAAGAGACCCAGTACTTC,CASSFGSGGQETQYF
.,TRBJ1-1,many,TRBV16,TGTGCCAGCAGCCAATACTCAGGGGCTGAAGCTTTCTTT,CASSQYSGAEAFF
.,TRBJ2-1,.,TRBV7-9,TGTGCCAGCAGCTCCAGGGCAGGGGATGATCACAATGAGCAGTTCTTC,CASSSRAGDDHNEQFF
.,TRBJ1-4,.,TRBV12-3/TRBV12-4,TGTGCCAGCAGCCTCCAAACTAGCAAGGAAAAACTGTTTTTT,CASSLQTSKEKLFF
TRBD1,TRBJ1-5,few,TRBV7-8,TGTGCCAGCAGCGTGGGACAGGGGGCTAATCAGCCCCAGCATTTT,CASSVGQGANQPQHF
TRBD1,TRBJ1-2,.,TRBV29-1,TGCGGCGTTGAGGATACAGGGGGCGGGGGCTACACCTTC,CGVEDTGGGGYTF
TRBD2,TRBJ2-3,many,TRBV20-1,TGCAGTGCTAGAGATTGGTTAGCGGGGAGCACAGATACGCAGTATTTT,CSARDWLAGSTDTQYF
TRBD1,TRBJ1-1,few,TRBV6-1,TGTGCCAGCAGCCCCGGGACAGTCGCTTCTGAAGCTTTCTTT,CASSPGTVASEAFF
.,TRBJ1-2,many,TRBV5-6,TGTGCCAGCAGCTCCTGGGGGACAAACCCAACTAACTATGGCTACACCTTC,CASSSWGTNPTNYGYTF
.,TRBJ2-3,many,TRBV11-2,TGTGCCAGCAGCTTAGTTGCAGTTACGCAGTATTTT,CASSLVAVTQYF
.,TRBJ2-1,.,TRBV19,TGTGCCAGTAGAAGCGCCAGGGCGAGTGAGCAGTTCTTC,CASRSARASEQFF
TRBD1,TRBJ1-1,many,TRBV20-1,TGCAGTGCCAGACAGGGGGCTGCTGAAGCTTTCTTT,CSARQGAAEAFF